In this sample, the clone carrying this T cell receptor beta chain turned up many times. The entry originates in a study of CD8 T cells in ankylosing spondylitis. Trimming took 4 bases from V and 8 from J, leaving 12 bases between them. The CDR3 has 14 amino acids. Generation of TCR beta libraries employed quantitative 5'-RACE incorporating molecular barcodes. TCRdb called the 5' RACE reads again in MiXCR, with one record for every CDR3 protein. This repertoire shows around 150,000 distinct CDR3 sequences, approximately 20% found once; its top ten account for roughly 8%. This TCR was recovered from a male donor with ankylosing spondylitis or in good health (not recorded which). Sequenced material: blood, either unsorted or a sorted T cell fraction (not recorded which). V usage is TRBV12-3 or TRBV12-4 and J usage is TRBJ1-6; weak D call: TRBD1 (6 bases). CDR3 in amino acids: CASSYRTEHSPLHF. CDR3 bases: TGTGCCAGCAGTTATCGGACAGAGCATTCACCCCTCCACTTT.